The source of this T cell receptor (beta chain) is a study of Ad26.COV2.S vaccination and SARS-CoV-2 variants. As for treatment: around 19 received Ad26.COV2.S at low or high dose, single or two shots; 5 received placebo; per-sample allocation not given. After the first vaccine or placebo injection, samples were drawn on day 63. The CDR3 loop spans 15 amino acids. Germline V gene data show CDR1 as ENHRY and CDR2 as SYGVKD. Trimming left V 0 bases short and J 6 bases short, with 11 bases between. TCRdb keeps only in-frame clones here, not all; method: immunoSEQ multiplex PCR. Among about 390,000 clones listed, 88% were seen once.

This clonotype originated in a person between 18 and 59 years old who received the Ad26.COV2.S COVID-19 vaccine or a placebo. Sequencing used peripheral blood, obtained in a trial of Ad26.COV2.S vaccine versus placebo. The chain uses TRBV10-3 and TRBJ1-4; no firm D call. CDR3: CAISESGSRYEKLFF. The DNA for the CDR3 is TGTGCCATCAGTGAGTCGGGGAGTAGATATGAAAAACTGTTTTTT.